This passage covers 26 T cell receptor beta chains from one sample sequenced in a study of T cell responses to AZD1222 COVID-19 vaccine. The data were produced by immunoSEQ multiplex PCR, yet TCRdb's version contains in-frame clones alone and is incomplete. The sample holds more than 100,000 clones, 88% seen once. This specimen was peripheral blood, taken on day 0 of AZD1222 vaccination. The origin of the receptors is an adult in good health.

CDR3 sequence (DNA): TGTGCCACCAGTGACGGCCTAGGTCAGGGGGTCTCCTACGAGCAGTACTTC. Its protein product is CATSDGLGQGVSYEQYF. The chain links TRBV24-1 to TRBJ2-7; 7 positions agree with TRBD1. The germline gives CDR1 KGHDR, CDR2 SFDVKD. With 4 bases clipped from V and 0 bases from J, the junction kept 11 bases outside the gene matches. The CDR3 length is 17 residues.

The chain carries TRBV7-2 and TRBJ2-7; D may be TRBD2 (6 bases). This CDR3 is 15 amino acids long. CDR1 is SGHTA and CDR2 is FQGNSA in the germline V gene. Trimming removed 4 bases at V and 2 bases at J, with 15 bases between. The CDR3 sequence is CASSSQPRGAYEQYF. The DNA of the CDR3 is TGTGCCAGCAGCTCCCAACCGCGGGGCGCCTACGAGCAGTACTTC.

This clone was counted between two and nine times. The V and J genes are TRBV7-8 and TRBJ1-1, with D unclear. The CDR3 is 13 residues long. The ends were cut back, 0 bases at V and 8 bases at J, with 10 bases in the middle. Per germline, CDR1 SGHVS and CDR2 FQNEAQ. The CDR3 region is CASSLALGREAFF. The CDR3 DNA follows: TGTGCCAGCAGCTTAGCTCTGGGCAGAGAAGCTTTCTTT. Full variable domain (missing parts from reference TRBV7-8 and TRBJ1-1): GAGVSQSPRYKVAKRGQDVALRCDPISGHVSLFWYQQALGQGPEFLTYFQNEAQLDKSGLPSDRFFAERPEGSVSTLKIQRTQQEDSAVYLCASSLALGREAFFGQGTRLTVV.

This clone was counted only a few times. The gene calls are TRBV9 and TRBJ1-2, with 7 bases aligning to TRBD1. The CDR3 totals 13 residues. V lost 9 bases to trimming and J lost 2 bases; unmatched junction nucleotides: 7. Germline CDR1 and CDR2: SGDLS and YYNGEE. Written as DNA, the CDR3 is TGTGCCACCGACCCGACAGGGAACTATGGCTACACCTTC. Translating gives CATDPTGNYGYTF.

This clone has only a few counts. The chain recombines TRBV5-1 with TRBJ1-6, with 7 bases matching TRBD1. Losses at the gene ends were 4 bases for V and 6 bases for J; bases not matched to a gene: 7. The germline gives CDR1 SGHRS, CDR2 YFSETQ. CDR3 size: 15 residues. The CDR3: CASSGGQTSNSPLHF. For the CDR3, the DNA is TGCGCCAGCAGCGGGGGACAGACAAGTAATTCACCCCTCCACTTT. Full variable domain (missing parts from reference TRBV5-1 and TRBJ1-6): KAGVTQTPRYLIKTRGQQVTLSCSPISGHRSVSWYQQTPGQGLQFLFEYFSETQRNKGNFPGRFSGRQFSNSRSEMNVSTLELGDSALYLCASSGGQTSNSPLHFGNGTRLTVT.

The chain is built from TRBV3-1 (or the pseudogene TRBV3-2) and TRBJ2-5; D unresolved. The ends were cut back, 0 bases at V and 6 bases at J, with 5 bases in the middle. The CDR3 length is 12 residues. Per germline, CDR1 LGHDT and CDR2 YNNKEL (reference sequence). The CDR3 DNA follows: TGTGCCAGCAGCCAAGACATGCAGACCCAGTACTTC. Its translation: CASSQDMQTQYF.

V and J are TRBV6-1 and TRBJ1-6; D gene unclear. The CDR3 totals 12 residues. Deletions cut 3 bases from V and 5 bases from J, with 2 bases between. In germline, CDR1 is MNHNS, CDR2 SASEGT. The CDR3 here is CASSENNSPLHF. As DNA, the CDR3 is TGTGCCAGCAGTGAGAATAATTCACCCCTCCACTTT.

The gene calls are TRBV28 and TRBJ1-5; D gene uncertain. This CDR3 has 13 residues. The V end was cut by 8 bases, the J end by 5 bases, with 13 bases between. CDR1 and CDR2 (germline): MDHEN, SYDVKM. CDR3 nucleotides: TGTGCCAGCGGCCCCTTTTGGGATCAGCCCCAGCATTTT. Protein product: CASGPFWDQPQHF.

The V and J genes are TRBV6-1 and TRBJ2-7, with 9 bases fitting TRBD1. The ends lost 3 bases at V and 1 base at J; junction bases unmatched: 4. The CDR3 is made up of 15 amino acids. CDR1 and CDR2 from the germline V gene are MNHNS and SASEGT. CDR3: CASSEVDRGSYEQYF. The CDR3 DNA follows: TGTGCCAGCAGTGAGGTTGACAGGGGGTCCTACGAGCAGTACTTC.

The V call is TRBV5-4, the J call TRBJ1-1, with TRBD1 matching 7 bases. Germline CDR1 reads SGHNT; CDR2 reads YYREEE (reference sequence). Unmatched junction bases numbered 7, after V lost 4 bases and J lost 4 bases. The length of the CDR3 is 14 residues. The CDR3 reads CASSITGVVTEAFF. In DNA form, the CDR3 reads TGTGCCAGCAGCATTACAGGGGTGGTCACTGAAGCTTTCTTT. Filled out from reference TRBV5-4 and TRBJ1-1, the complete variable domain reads ETGVTQSPTHLIKTRGQQVTLRCSSQSGHNTVSWYQQALGQGPQFIFQYYREEENGRGNFPPRFSGLQFPNYSSELNVNALELDDSALYLCASSITGVVTEAFFGQGTRLTVV.

The CDR3 sequence: CASSFPGTGYGYTF. The CDR3 DNA reads as TGTGCCAGCAGCTTTCCCGGGACAGGGTATGGCTACACCTTC. This sequence joins TRBV7-2 and TRBJ1-2; TRBD1 matches 9 bases. Trimming removed 3 bases from V and 5 bases from J; junction bases left unmatched: 4. The CDR3 runs to 14 residues. The germline V gene has CDR1 SGHTA and CDR2 FQGNSA.

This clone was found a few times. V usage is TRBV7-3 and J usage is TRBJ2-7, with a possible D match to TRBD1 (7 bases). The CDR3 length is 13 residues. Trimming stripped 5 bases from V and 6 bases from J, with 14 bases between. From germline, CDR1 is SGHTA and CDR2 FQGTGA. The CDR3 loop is CASSTAQGGEQYF. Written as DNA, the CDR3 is TGTGCCAGCAGCACCGCTCAGGGGGGCGAGCAGTACTTC.

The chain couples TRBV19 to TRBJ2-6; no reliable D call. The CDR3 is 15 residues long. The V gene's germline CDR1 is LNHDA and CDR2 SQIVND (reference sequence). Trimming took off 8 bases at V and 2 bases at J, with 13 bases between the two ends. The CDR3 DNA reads TGTGCCAGTGTGAAGGGTCCCGCTGGGGCCAACGTCCTGACTTTC. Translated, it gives CASVKGPAGANVLTF.

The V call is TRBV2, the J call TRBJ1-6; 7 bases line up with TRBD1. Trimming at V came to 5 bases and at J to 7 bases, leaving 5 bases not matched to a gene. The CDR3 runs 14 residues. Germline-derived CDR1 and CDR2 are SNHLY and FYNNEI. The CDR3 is CASSPQGTNSPLHF. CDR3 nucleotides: TGTGCCAGCAGTCCACAGGGGACGAATTCACCCCTCCACTTT.

The CDR3 loop is CASSLHSAGTRAFF. CDR3 sequence (DNA): TGTGCCAGCAGTCTACATAGTGCCGGCACTCGGGCTTTCTTT. The chain carries TRBV28 and TRBJ1-1; D is unresolved. Looked up from germline, CDR1 is MDHEN and CDR2 is SYDVKM. This CDR3 comprises 14 residues. Trimming pared 5 bases from V and 11 bases from J, leaving 21 bases between.

CDR3 loop: CASSYSTEPYGYTF. The CDR3 DNA is TGTGCCAGCAGTTACTCGACCGAGCCTTATGGCTACACCTTC. The chain is built from TRBV6-2 or TRBV6-3 and TRBJ1-2, with D uncertain. Germline V gene data show CDR1 as MNHEY and CDR2 as SVGEGT. This CDR3 is built from 14 residues. V shed 0 bases and J shed 5 bases, with 10 bases lying between them.

The CDR3 nucleotides read TGTGCCAGCAGCCACGGGGACTGGGGACATTGGCCTGAGCAGTTCTTC. The encoded protein is CASSHGDWGHWPEQFF. The V gene is TRBV28, the J gene TRBJ2-1; D may be TRBD1 or TRBD2 (6 bases each). CDR1 MDHEN and CDR2 SYDVKM come from the germline V gene. V lost 6 bases to trimming and J lost 9 bases, with 24 bases between them. The CDR3 consists of 16 residues.

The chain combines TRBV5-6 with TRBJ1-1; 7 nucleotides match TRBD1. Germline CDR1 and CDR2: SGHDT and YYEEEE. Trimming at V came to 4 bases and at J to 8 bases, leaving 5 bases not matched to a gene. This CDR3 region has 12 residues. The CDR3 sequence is CASSTGTEEAFF. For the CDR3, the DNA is TGTGCCAGCAGCACGGGGACAGAAGAAGCTTTCTTT.

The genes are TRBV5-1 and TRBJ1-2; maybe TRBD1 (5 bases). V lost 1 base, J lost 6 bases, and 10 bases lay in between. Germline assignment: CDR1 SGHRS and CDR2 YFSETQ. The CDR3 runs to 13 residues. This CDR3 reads CASSLQGGDGYTF. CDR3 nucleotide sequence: TGCGCCAGCAGCTTGCAGGGAGGCGATGGCTACACCTTC.

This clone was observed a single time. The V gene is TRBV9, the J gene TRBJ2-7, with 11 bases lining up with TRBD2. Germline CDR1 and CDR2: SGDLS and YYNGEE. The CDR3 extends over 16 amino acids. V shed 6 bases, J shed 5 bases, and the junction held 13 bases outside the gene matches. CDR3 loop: CASNPHPTSGGDEQYF. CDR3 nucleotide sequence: TGTGCCAGCAACCCCCACCCCACTAGCGGGGGTGACGAGCAGTACTTC.

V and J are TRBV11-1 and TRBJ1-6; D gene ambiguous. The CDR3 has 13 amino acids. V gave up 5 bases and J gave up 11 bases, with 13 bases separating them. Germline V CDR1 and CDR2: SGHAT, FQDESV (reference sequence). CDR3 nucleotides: TGTGCCAGCAGCCCCCGGGAGTCCGCACCCCTCCACTTT. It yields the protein CASSPRESAPLHF.

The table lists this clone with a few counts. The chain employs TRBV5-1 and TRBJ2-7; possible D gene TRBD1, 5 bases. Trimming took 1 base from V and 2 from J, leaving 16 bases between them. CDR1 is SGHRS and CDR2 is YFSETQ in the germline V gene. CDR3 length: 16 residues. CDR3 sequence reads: CASSLSSSGRTYEQYF. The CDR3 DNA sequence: TGCGCCAGCAGCTTGAGTTCCTCAGGGCGTACCTACGAGCAGTACTTC.

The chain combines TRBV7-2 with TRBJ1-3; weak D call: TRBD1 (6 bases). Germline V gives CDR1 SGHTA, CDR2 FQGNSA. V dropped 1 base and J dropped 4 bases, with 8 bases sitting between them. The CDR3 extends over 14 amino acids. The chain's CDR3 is CASSLVDRGNTIYF. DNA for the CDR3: TGTGCCAGCAGCTTAGTTGACAGGGGAAACACCATATATTTT.

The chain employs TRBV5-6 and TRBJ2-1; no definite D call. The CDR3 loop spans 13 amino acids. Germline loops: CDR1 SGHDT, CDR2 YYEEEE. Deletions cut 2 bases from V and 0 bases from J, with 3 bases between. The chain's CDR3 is CASSFGSYNEQFF. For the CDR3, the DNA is TGTGCCAGCAGCTTTGGCTCCTACAATGAGCAGTTCTTC.

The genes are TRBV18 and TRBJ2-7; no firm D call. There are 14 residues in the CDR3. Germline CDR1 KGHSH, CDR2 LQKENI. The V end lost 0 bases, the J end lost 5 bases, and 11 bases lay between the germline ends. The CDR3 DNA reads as TGTGCCAGCTCACCACCAATTGGGAACCACGAGCAGTACTTC. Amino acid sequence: CASSPPIGNHEQYF.

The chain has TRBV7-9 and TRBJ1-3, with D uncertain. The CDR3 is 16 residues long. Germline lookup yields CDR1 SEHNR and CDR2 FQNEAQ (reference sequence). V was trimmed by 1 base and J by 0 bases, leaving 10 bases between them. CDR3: CASSLVPLSSGNTIYF. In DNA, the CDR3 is TGTGCCAGCAGCTTAGTACCACTTAGCTCTGGAAACACCATATATTTT.